A single T cell receptor beta chain is shown here with its context. V was pared by 7 bases and J by 0 bases, with 12 bases between. Germline loops: CDR1 MDHEN, CDR2 SYDVKM. The CDR3 is 14 amino acids. The data were taken from a study of T cell responses to AZD1222 COVID-19 vaccine. The repertoire was sequenced with immunoSEQ multiplex PCR; TCRdb's copy has only in-frame clones and lacks some. The sample holds more than 60,000 clones; roughly 88% are singletons and the top ten take 15% to 20%. The source material was peripheral blood, sampled on day 0 of AZD1222 vaccination. This rearrangement joins TRBV28 to TRBJ1-2; D is unresolved. The source is an adult in good health. The CDR3 region is CASKKAGANYGYTF. DNA for the CDR3: TGTGCCAGCAAAAAAGCCGGTGCTAACTATGGCTACACCTTC.